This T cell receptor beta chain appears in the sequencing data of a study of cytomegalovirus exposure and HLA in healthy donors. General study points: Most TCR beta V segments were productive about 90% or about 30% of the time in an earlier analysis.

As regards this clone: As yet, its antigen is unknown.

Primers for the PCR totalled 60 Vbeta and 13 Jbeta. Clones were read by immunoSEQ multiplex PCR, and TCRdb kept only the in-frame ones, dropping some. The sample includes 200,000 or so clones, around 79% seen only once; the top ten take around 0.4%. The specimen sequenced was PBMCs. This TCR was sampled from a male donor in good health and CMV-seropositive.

The CDR3 nucleotides are TGTGCCAGTAGAGGCGGGGACCATTACACCGGGGAGCTGTTTTTT. It specifies CASRGGDHYTGELFF. The chain is built from TRBV19 and TRBJ2-2; D is perhaps TRBD2 (6 bases). The V end was cut by 6 bases, the J end by 3 bases, with 14 bases between. CDR3 length: 15 amino acids. CDR1 and CDR2 from the germline V gene are LNHDA and SQIVND (reference sequence).